Detailed here is one T cell receptor beta chain. What it binds is not known. RNA transcripts served as the template for amplifying TCR beta CDR3 regions. HTBI primers drove first-round RT-PCR of the TCR CDR3. In TCRdb, the multiplex PCR reads were re-called with MiXCR into one record per CDR3 protein. The table lists some 600,000 distinct CDR3 sequences, about half of them singletons. This sample is drawn from a study of T cells in Graves' hyperthyroidism and ophthalmopathy. Study-wide results and limits: Most thyroid clonotypes expanded above 0.001 were also detected in blood.

Germline V gives CDR1 DFQATT, CDR2 SNEGSKA (reference sequence). Deletions cut 5 bases from V and 1 base from J, with 14 bases between. The CDR3 runs 14 residues. V gene TRBV20-1 combines with J gene TRBJ2-5; no firm D call. Sequencing used peripheral blood or thyroid tissue (not recorded which). This receptor was identified in a woman between 18 and 30 years old with Graves' hyperthyroidism. CDR3 in DNA: TGCAGTGCTGGGCCGGGCGGCGGCCAAGAGACCCAGTACTTC. Protein: CSAGPGGGQETQYF.